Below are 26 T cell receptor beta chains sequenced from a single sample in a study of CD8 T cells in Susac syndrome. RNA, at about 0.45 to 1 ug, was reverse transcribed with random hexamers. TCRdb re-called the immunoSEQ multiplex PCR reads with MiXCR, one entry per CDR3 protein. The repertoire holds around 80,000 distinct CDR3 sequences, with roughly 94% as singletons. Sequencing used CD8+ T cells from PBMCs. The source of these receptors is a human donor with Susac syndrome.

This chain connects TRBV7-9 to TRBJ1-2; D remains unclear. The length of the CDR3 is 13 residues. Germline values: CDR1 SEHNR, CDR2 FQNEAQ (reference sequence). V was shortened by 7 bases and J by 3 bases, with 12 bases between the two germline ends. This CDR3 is CASKDRADYGYTF. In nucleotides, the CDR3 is TGTGCCAGCAAAGACCGGGCCGACTATGGCTACACCTTC.

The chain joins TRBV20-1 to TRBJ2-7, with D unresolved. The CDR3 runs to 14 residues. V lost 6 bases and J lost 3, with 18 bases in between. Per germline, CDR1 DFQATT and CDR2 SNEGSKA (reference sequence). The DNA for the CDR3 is TGCAGTGCCCCCTCCGGGCTTTCTTACTACGAGCAGTACTTC. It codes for CSAPSGLSYYEQYF.

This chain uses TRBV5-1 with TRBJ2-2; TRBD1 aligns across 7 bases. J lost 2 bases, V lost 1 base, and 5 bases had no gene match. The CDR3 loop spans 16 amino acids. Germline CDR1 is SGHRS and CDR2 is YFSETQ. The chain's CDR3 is CASSLTDRTNTGELFF. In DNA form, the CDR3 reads TGCGCCAGCAGCTTGACGGACAGGACAAACACCGGGGAGCTGTTTTTT.

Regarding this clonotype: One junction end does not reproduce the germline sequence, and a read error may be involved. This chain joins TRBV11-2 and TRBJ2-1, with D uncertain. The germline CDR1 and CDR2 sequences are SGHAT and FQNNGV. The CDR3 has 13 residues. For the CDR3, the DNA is TGTGCCAGCAGCTCGAAGCCCTACCATGAGCAGTTCTTC. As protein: CASSSKPYHEQFF.

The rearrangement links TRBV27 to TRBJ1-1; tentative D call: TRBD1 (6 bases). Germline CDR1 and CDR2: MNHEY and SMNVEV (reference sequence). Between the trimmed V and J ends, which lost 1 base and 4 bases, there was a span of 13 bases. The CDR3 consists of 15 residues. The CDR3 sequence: CASSLYPGAPTEAFF. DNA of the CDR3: TGTGCCAGCAGTTTATACCCAGGGGCCCCCACTGAAGCTTTCTTT.

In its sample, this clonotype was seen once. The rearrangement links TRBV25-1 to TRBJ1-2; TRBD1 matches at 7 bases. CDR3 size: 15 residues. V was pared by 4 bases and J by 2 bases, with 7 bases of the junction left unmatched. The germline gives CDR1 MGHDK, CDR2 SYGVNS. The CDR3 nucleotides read TGTGCCAGCAGTGCCCGACAGGGACCAAACTATGGCTACACCTTC. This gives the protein CASSARQGPNYGYTF.

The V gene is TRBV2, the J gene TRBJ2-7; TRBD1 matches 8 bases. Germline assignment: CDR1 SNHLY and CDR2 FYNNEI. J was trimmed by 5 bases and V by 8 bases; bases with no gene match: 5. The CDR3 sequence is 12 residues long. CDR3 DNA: TGTGCCAGCGGGGGACAGGATAACGAGCAGTACTTC. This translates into CASGGQDNEQYF.

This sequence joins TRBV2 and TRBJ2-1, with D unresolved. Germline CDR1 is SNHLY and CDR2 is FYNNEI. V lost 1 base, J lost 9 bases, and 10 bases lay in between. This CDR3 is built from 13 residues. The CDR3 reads CASSEGRMIEQFF. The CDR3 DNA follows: TGTGCCAGCAGTGAAGGCCGCATGATTGAGCAGTTCTTC.

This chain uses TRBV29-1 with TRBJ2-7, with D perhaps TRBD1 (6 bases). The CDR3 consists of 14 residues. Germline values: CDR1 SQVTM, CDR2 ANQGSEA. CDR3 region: CRSSRGDFSYEQYF. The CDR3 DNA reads TGCAGAAGTAGCAGGGGAGATTTCTCCTACGAGCAGTACTTC.

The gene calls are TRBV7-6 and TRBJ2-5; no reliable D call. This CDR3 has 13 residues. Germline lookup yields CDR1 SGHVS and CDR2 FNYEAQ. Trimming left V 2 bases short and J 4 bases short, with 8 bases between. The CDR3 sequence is CASSLRIRETQYF. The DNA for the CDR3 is TGTGCCAGCAGCTTACGGATTCGAGAGACCCAGTACTTC.

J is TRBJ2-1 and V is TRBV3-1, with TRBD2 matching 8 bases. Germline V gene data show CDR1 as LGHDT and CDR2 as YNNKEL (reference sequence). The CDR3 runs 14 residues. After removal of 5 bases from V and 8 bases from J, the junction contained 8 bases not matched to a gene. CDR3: CASSETGGPDEQFF. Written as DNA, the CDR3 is TGTGCCAGCAGCGAGACGGGGGGGCCGGATGAGCAGTTCTTC.

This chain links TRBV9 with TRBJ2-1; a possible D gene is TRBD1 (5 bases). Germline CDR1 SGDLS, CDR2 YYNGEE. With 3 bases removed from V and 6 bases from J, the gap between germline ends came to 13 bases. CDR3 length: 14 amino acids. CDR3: CASSDRPRGNEQFF. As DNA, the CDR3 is TGTGCCAGCAGCGATCGACCAAGGGGCAATGAGCAGTTCTTC.

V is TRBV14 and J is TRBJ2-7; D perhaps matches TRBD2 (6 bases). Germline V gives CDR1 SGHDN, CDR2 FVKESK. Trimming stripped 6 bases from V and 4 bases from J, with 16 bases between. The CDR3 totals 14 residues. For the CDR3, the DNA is TGTGCCAGCAGAGGTGAGGAGGGTCCGTACGAGCAGTACTTC. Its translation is CASRGEEGPYEQYF.

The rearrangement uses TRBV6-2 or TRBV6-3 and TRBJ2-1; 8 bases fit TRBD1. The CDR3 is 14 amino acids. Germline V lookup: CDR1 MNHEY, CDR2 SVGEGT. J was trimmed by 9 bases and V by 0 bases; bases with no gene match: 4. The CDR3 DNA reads TGTGCCAGCAGTTACTCTTACAGGGGGATTGAGCAGTTCTTC. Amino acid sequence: CASSYSYRGIEQFF.

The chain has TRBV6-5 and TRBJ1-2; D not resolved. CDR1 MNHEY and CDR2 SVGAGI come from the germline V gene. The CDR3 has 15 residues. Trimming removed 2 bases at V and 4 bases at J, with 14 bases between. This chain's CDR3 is CASSYTDGVIYGYTF. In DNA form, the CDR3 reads TGTGCCAGCAGTTACACGGACGGAGTAATCTATGGCTACACCTTC.

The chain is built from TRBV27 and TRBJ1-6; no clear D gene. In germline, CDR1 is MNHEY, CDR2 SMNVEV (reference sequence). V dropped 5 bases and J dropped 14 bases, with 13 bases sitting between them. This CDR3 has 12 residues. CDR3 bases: TGTGCCAGCAGTCCCGGCCCACATTCCCTCCACTTT. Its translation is CASSPGPHSLHF.

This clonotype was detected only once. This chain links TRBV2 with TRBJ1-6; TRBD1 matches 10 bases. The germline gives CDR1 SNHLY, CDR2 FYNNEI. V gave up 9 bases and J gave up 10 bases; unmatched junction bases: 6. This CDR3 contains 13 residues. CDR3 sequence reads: CASGDRGSSPLHF. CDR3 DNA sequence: TGTGCCAGTGGGGACAGGGGCTCCTCACCCCTCCACTTT.

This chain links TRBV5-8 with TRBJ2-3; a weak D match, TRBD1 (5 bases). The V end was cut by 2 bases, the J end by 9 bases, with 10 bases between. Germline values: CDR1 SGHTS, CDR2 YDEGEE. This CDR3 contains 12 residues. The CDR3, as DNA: TGTGCCAGCAGCTTCAGGGCTGAAACGCAGTATTTT. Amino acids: CASSFRAETQYF.

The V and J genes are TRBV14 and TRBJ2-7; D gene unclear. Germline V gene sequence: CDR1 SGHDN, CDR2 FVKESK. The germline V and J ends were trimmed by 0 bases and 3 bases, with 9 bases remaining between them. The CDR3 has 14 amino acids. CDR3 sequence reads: CASSQENYYYEQYF. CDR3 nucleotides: TGTGCCAGCAGCCAAGAAAACTACTACTACGAGCAGTACTTC.

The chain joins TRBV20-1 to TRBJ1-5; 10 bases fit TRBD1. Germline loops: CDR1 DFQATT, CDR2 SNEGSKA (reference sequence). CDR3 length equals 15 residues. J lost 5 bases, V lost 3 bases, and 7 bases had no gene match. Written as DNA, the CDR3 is TGCAGTGCTAGTTCCGGGACAGGGGCCGATCAGCCCCAGCATTTT. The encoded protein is CSASSGTGADQPQHF.

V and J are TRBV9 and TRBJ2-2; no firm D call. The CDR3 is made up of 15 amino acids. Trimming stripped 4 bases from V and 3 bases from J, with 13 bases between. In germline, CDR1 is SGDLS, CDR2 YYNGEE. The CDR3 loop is CASSRWWVDTGELFF. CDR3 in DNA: TGTGCCAGCAGCCGTTGGTGGGTGGACACCGGGGAGCTGTTTTTT. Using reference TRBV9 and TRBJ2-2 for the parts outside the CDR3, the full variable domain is DSGVTQTPKHLITATGQRVTLRCSPRSGDLSVYWYQQSLDQGLQFLIQYYNGEERAKGNILERFSAQQFPDLHSELNLSSLELGDSALYFCASSRWWVDTGELFFGEGSRLTVL.

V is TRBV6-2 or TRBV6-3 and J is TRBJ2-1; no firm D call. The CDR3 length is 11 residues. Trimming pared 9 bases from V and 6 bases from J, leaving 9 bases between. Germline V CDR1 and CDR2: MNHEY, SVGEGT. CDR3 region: CARPFCNEQFF. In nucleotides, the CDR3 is TGTGCCAGGCCGTTCTGCAATGAGCAGTTCTTC.

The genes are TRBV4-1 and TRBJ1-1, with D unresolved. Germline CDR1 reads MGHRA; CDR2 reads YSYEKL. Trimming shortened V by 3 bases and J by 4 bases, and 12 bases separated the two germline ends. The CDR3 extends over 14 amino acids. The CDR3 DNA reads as TGCGCCAGCAGCCACCCAGCGGCTGGCACTGAAGCTTTCTTT. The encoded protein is CASSHPAAGTEAFF.

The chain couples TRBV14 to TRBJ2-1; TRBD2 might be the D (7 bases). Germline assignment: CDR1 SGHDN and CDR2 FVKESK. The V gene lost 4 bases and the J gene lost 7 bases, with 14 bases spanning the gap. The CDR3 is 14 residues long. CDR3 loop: CASSLRKGGNEQFF. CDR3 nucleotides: TGTGCCAGCAGCCTCCGGAAGGGGGGGAATGAGCAGTTCTTC.

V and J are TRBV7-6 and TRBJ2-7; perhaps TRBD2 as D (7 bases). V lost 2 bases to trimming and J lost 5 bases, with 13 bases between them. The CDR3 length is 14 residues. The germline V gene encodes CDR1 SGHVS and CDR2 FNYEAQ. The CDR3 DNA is TGTGCCAGCAGCTTAAGGGGCGGGGGCCACGAGCAGTACTTC. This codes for CASSLRGGGHEQYF.

As DNA, the CDR3 is TGTGCCAGCAGTTTATCACTGCAGGGGGGGATACCCCAGCATTTT. Translating it yields CASSLSLQGGIPQHF. V gene TRBV27 combines with J gene TRBJ1-5; 7 nucleotides align to TRBD1. This CDR3 has 15 amino acids. The V and J ends lost 0 bases and 10 bases, in that order; junction bases with no gene match: 9. In germline, CDR1 is MNHEY, CDR2 SMNVEV (reference sequence).